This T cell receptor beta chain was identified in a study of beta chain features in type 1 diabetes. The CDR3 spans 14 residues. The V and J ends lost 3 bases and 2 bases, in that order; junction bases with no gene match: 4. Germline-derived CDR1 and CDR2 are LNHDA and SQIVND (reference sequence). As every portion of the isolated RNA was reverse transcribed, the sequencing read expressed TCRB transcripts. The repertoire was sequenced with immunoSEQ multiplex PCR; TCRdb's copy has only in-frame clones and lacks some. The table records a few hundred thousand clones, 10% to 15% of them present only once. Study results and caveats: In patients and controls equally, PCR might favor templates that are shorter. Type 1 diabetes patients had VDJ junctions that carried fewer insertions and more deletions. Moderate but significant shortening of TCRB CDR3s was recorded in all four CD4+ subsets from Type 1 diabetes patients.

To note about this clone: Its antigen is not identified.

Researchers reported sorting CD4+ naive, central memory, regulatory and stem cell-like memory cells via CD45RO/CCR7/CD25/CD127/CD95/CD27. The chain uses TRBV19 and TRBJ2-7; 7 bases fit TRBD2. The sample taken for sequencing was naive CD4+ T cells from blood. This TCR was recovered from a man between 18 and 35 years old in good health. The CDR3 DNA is TGTGCCAGTAGTATCGAGCGGGATCCCTACGAGCAGTACTTC. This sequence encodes CASSIERDPYEQYF. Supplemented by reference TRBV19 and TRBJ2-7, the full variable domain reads DGGITQSPKYLFRKEGQNVTLSCEQNLNHDAMYWYRQDPGQGLRLIYYSQIVNDFQKGDIAEGYSVSREKKESFPLTVTSAQKNPTAFYLCASSIERDPYEQYFGPGTRLTVT.